These 29 T cell receptor beta chains were sequenced from one sample in a study of shared clonotypes between healthy human individuals. Profiled with immunoSEQ multiplex PCR; TCRdb holds only in-frame clones, not every one. The table shows about 330,000 clones, with around 87% occurring only once. Sequencing was done on a sample of memory CD8+ T cells sorted from blood. Subset specified: CD45RO+ cells pooled with CCR7-negative TemRA cells. The receptors shown here come from a man aged 18 to 30 in good health.

The chain is built from TRBV27 and TRBJ2-7; 8 bases align to TRBD1. The germline V gene has CDR1 MNHEY and CDR2 SMNVEV (reference sequence). The CDR3 length is 15 residues. Unmatched junction bases numbered 9, after V lost 4 bases and J lost 4 bases. CDR3 in DNA: TGTGCCAGCAGTTCTTGGACAGGGCTAGGGTACGAGCAGTACTTC. Its translation is CASSSWTGLGYEQYF.

As for this clone: This may be a read error, as it is one base from a much larger clone. The V call is TRBV27, the J call TRBJ2-1, with D unclear. The CDR3 length is 13 residues. Germline lookup yields CDR1 MNHEY and CDR2 SMNVEV (reference sequence). Trimming removed 6 bases at V and 0 bases at J, with 6 bases between. In DNA, the CDR3 is TGTGCCAGCAGCAGGAGCTCCTACAATGAGCAGTTCTTC. Protein: CASSRSSYNEQFF.

The chain uses TRBV30 and TRBJ2-3, with a tentative D call TRBD1 (5 bases). Germline values: CDR1 GTSNPN, CDR2 SVGIG (reference sequence). The V end was cut by 0 bases, the J end by 2 bases, with 18 bases between. The length of the CDR3 is 17 residues. The CDR3 DNA reads TGTGCCTGGAGTGTGATCCCAGGGCAGTTTATCACAGATACGCAGTATTTT. Protein sequence: CAWSVIPGQFITDTQYF.

Here the CDR3 reads CASSQGWRGGGPLAQFF. The CDR3 nucleotides read TGCGCCAGCAGCCAGGGGTGGCGGGGCGGGGGCCCCTTAGCGCAGTTCTTC. The chain links TRBV4-1 to TRBJ2-1; tentative D call: TRBD2 (7 bases). The V gene lost 3 bases and the J gene lost 12 bases, with 27 bases spanning the gap. CDR3 size: 17 residues. Germline-derived CDR1 and CDR2 are MGHRA and YSYEKL.

The chain recombines TRBV7-9 with TRBJ1-2; 7 nucleotides align to TRBD1. Germline loops: CDR1 SEHNR, CDR2 FQNEAQ (reference sequence). The CDR3 is made up of 15 amino acids. The V and J ends lost 5 bases and 2 bases, in that order; junction bases with no gene match: 8. This CDR3 is CASSPILTGNYGYTF. The CDR3 bases are TGTGCCAGCAGCCCAATTTTGACAGGGAACTATGGCTACACCTTC.

This CDR3 reads CASSLEGRGAFF. The CDR3 DNA is TGTGCCAGCAGCTTGGAAGGCAGGGGAGCTTTCTTT. The J gene is TRBJ1-1, the V gene TRBV5-6, with D possibly being TRBD1 (6 bases). V gave up 0 bases and J gave up 10 bases, with 10 bases separating them. This CDR3 region has 12 residues. Germline CDR1 is SGHDT and CDR2 is YYEEEE. The full variable domain, completed using reference TRBV5-6 and TRBJ1-1, is DAGVTQSPTHLIKTRGQQVTLRCSPKSGHDTVSWYQQALGQGPQFIFQYYEEEERQRGNFPDRFSGHQFPNYSSELNVNALLLGDSALYLCASSLEGRGAFFGQGTRLTVV.

The chain carries TRBV29-1 and TRBJ2-1; 14 positions agree with TRBD2. The V gene's germline CDR1 is SQVTM and CDR2 ANQGSEA. The CDR3 sequence is 17 residues long. The ends lost 7 bases at V and 2 bases at J; junction bases unmatched: 10. DNA of the CDR3: TGCAGCGCAATCGGACTAGCGGGAGGAAAGACCTACAATGAGCAGTTCTTC. Translating it yields CSAIGLAGGKTYNEQFF.

This chain joins TRBV7-2 and TRBJ2-7; TRBD2 aligns across 11 bases. Looked up from germline, CDR1 is SGHTA and CDR2 is FQGNSA. V trimming: 5 bases; J trimming: 2 bases; junction bases outside the gene matches: 5. The CDR3 contains 15 residues. The CDR3, as DNA: TGTGCCAGCAGCCCGGGACTAGCGGTAACCTACGAGCAGTACTTC. Translating it yields CASSPGLAVTYEQYF.

The rearrangement uses TRBV13 and TRBJ1-6; 9 bases agree with TRBD1. This CDR3 comprises 18 residues. CDR1 PRHDT and CDR2 FYEKMQ come from the germline V gene (reference sequence). The trim removed 0 bases at V and 4 bases at J, leaving 7 bases unmatched. The CDR3 loop reads CASSLGPGQGPYNSPLHF. The DNA for the CDR3 is TGTGCCAGCAGCTTAGGACCGGGACAGGGTCCTTATAATTCACCCCTCCACTTT.

CDR3 DNA: TGTGCCAGCGACCGTTGGACAGGGGGCTTACTTAGCAATCAGCCCCAGCATTTT. This encodes CASDRWTGGLLSNQPQHF. The J gene is TRBJ1-5, the V gene TRBV28, with TRBD1 matching 11 bases. The CDR3 covers 18 residues. CDR1 and CDR2 from the germline V gene are MDHEN and SYDVKM. V lost 8 bases to trimming and J lost 0 bases; unmatched junction nucleotides: 12. The full variable domain, with the rest looked up from reference TRBV28 and TRBJ1-5, is DVKVTQSSRYLVKRTGEKVFLECVQDMDHENMFWYRQDPGLGLRLIYFSYDVKMKEKGDIPEGYSVSREKKERFSLILESASTNQTSMYLCASDRWTGGLLSNQPQHFGDGTRLSIL.

This chain links TRBV13 with TRBJ2-7; D call uncertain. Germline V CDR1 and CDR2: PRHDT, FYEKMQ (reference sequence). Trimming took off 5 bases at V and 2 bases at J, with 16 bases between the two ends. The CDR3 is 15 amino acids. The chain's CDR3 is CASSVLRDFAYEQYF. The CDR3 DNA is TGTGCCAGCAGCGTTCTCAGAGATTTTGCCTACGAGCAGTACTTC.

This clone has only one observation. The V call is TRBV14, the J call TRBJ1-2; D ambiguous. The germline V and J ends were trimmed by 0 bases and 3 bases, with 11 bases remaining between them. CDR1 and CDR2 (germline): SGHDN, FVKESK. The CDR3 has 15 amino acids. The CDR3 bases are TGTGCCAGCAGCCAAGAAATTAGGCCCTACTATGGCTACACCTTC. It encodes CASSQEIRPYYGYTF.

The CDR3 here is CASSFATGPRKTQYF. The CDR3 region has the DNA TGTGCCAGCAGCTTCGCGACAGGCCCTCGGAAGACCCAGTACTTC. The chain recombines TRBV13 with TRBJ2-5; weak D call: TRBD1 (6 bases). The CDR3 runs 15 residues. Germline assignment: CDR1 PRHDT and CDR2 FYEKMQ (reference sequence). V was clipped by 3 bases and J by 6 bases, with 17 bases between them.

This chain joins TRBV4-1 and TRBJ2-7; possible D gene TRBD1, 6 bases. Germline CDR1 reads MGHRA; CDR2 reads YSYEKL. The CDR3 totals 15 residues. V was pared by 1 base and J by 1 base, with 11 bases between. The CDR3 DNA sequence: TGCGCCAGCAGCCAAGTGGTCAGGGGTTCCTACGAGCAGTACTTC. It codes for CASSQVVRGSYEQYF.

V usage is TRBV4-1 and J usage is TRBJ2-7; D unclear. The V and J ends lost 1 base and 0 bases respectively, with 7 bases between them. The CDR3 sequence is 14 residues long. CDR1 MGHRA and CDR2 YSYEKL come from the germline V gene. The CDR3 reads CASSQGAASYEQYF. The CDR3 DNA reads as TGCGCCAGCAGCCAAGGGGCGGCCTCCTACGAGCAGTACTTC.

V gene TRBV4-1 combines with J gene TRBJ2-7; 10 bases map to TRBD1. CDR1 is MGHRA and CDR2 is YSYEKL in the germline V gene. The CDR3 is 15 amino acids. V was clipped by 2 bases and J by 2 bases; unmatched bases: 3. For the CDR3, the DNA is TGCGCCAGCAGCCAAACTGGGACAGGGGCCTACGAGCAGTACTTC. This sequence encodes CASSQTGTGAYEQYF.

The chain employs TRBV27 and TRBJ2-7; D gene unclear. In germline, CDR1 is MNHEY, CDR2 SMNVEV (reference sequence). CDR3 size: 15 residues. Trimming shortened V by 0 bases and J by 5 bases, and 14 bases separated the two germline ends. CDR3 amino acids: CASSLSTVPWNEQYF. The CDR3 DNA reads TGTGCCAGCAGTTTATCTACAGTCCCGTGGAACGAGCAGTACTTC.

This clone was seen just once. This chain connects TRBV5-1 to TRBJ1-4; 8 nucleotides align to TRBD1. The germline V gene encodes CDR1 SGHRS and CDR2 YFSETQ. The CDR3 sequence is 18 residues long. Trimming cost V 4 bases and J 0 bases; bases outside gene matches: 11. The DNA of the CDR3 is TGCGCCAGCAGCAAGAGGGGCCCAGGGGGCTCAACTAATGAAAAACTGTTTTTT. This translates into CASSKRGPGGSTNEKLFF.

This clone was observed at least ten times. The chain is built from TRBV29-1 and TRBJ2-5, with 9 positions matching TRBD1. Germline V lookup: CDR1 SQVTM, CDR2 ANQGSEA. There are 16 residues in the CDR3. The ends lost 0 bases at V and 4 bases at J; junction bases unmatched: 9. DNA of the CDR3: TGCAGCGTTGAAGACCCGGGACAGGGCGGGCGAGAGACCCAGTACTTC. It codes for CSVEDPGQGGRETQYF.

The chain uses TRBV10-1 and TRBJ2-2; D may be TRBD1 or TRBD2 (5 bases each). The CDR3 is made up of 16 amino acids. Between the trimmed V and J ends, which lost 3 bases and 4 bases, there was a span of 15 bases. Germline V lookup: CDR1 WNHNN, CDR2 SYGVQD (reference sequence). The CDR3 protein is CASSDYGWGTTGELFF. CDR3 in DNA: TGCGCCAGCAGTGATTACGGGTGGGGGACCACCGGGGAGCTGTTTTTT.

CDR3 in amino acids: CAITDGSAQFF. The CDR3 bases are TGTGCCATCACCGACGGCAGTGCCCAGTTCTTC. The chain couples TRBV10-3 to TRBJ2-1; D is undetermined. Looked up from germline, CDR1 is ENHRY and CDR2 is SYGVKD. V was pared by 7 bases and J by 13 bases, with 14 bases between. The CDR3 spans 11 residues.

This chain uses TRBV27 with TRBJ2-7; either TRBD1 or TRBD2 may fit D (5 bases each). Germline CDR1 and CDR2: MNHEY and SMNVEV (reference sequence). This CDR3 is 13 amino acids long. Trimming pared 5 bases from V and 4 bases from J, leaving 12 bases between. The CDR3: CASSMGPIYEQYF. The CDR3 region has the DNA TGTGCCAGCAGTATGGGACCGATATACGAGCAGTACTTC.

The chain links TRBV6-5 to TRBJ1-1, with D possibly matching TRBD1 (5 bases). V was clipped by 5 bases and J by 4 bases, with 11 bases between them. This CDR3 has 13 residues. Germline V gene lookup returns CDR1 MNHEY and CDR2 SVGAGI. The CDR3 region has the DNA TGTGCCAGCAGTGGGGACTCCTTCACTGAAGCTTTCTTT. Protein sequence: CASSGDSFTEAFF.

This rearrangement joins TRBV7-9 to TRBJ1-3; D unresolved. The CDR3 consists of 16 residues. Trimming took 4 bases from V and 0 from J, leaving 13 bases between them. Per germline, CDR1 SEHNR and CDR2 FQNEAQ (reference sequence). The CDR3 reads CASSSLEGLSGNTIYF. CDR3 in DNA: TGTGCCAGCAGCTCCCTGGAGGGCCTCTCTGGAAACACCATATATTTT.

As concerns this clone: The DNA is left out, because the CDR3 cannot be placed on it with certainty; the CDR3 is given as TCRdb lists it. V and J are TRBV30 and TRBJ1-1. From germline, CDR1 is GTSNPN and CDR2 SVGIG (reference sequence). Inclusive of both ends, the CDR3 amounts to 14 amino acids. CDR3 in amino acids: CAWSVFLLNTEAFF.

This chain links TRBV7-9 with TRBJ1-3, with 7 bases aligning to TRBD1. J gave up 0 bases and V 5 bases, and 7 bases lay outside the gene matches. This CDR3 region has 16 residues. Germline CDR1 SEHNR, CDR2 FQNEAQ (reference sequence). CDR3 sequence reads: CASSPTGTASGNTIYF. CDR3 coding DNA: TGTGCCAGCAGCCCGACCGGGACAGCCTCTGGAAACACCATATATTTT.

The rearrangement joins TRBV27 to TRBJ2-7, with TRBD2 matching 12 bases. The CDR3 length is 15 residues. In germline, CDR1 is MNHEY, CDR2 SMNVEV (reference sequence). J was trimmed by 4 bases and V by 2 bases; bases with no gene match: 3. CDR3 in DNA: TGTGCCAGCAGTTTACTAGCGGGGGGGCCGTACGAGCAGTACTTC. It is translated as CASSLLAGGPYEQYF.

V and J are TRBV2 and TRBJ1-4; 9 nucleotides align to TRBD1. The CDR3 has 16 amino acids. Looked up from germline, CDR1 is SNHLY and CDR2 is FYNNEI. Trimming removed 2 bases from V and 12 bases from J; junction bases left unmatched: 13. The CDR3 nucleotides are TGTGCCAGCAGTGAATCGTCCCGGGACAGGGATCGAGAACTGTTTTTT. Translating it yields CASSESSRDRDRELFF. Full variable domain (missing parts from reference TRBV2 and TRBJ1-4): EPEVTQTPSHQVTQMGQEVILRCVPISNHLYFYWYRQILGQKVEFLVSFYNNEISEKSEIFDDQFSVERPDGSNFTLKIRSTKLEDSAMYFCASSESSRDRDRELFFGSGTQLSVL.

This clone occurred once. The rearrangement uses TRBV27 and TRBJ2-1; TRBD2 matches at 10 bases. The V and J ends lost 5 bases and 5 bases, in that order; junction bases with no gene match: 3. Germline assignment: CDR1 MNHEY and CDR2 SMNVEV (reference sequence). The CDR3 is made up of 14 amino acids. Here the CDR3 reads CASSPLAGNNEQFF. The CDR3 DNA reads TGTGCCAGCAGTCCACTAGCGGGGAACAATGAGCAGTTCTTC.